Described below is a single T cell receptor (beta chain) sequence and its context. Trimming cost V 5 bases and J 6 bases; bases outside gene matches: 4. This CDR3 spans 13 amino acids. Germline V gives CDR1 SGDLS, CDR2 YYNGEE. This sample stems from a study of blood T cell repertoires in COVID-19. Profiled with immunoSEQ multiplex PCR; TCRdb holds only in-frame clones, not every one. The profile covers tens of thousands of clones, with more than 75% appearing a single time and roughly 4% taken by the ten largest. This receptor was taken from a man aged 45-65 years with active COVID-19. V is TRBV9 and J is TRBJ1-2, with 10 positions matching TRBD1. The sample comprised peripheral blood. The CDR3 sequence is CASSGDRGHGYTF. In nucleotides, the CDR3 is TGTGCCAGCAGTGGCGACAGGGGGCATGGCTACACCTTC.